The TCR beta chain under discussion was sequenced for a study of T-cell memory formation after mild COVID-19. Libraries for TCRalpha and TCRbeta carried sample barcodes and unique molecular identifiers via 5'RACE. MiXCR, applied by TCRdb to the 5' RACE reads, yields one record per CDR3 protein. The sample lists roughly 560,000 distinct CDR3 sequences, roughly 20% occurring once. With V trimmed by 4 bases and J by 5 bases, 7 bases remained unmatched. CDR3 length equals 15 residues. CDR1 is SGHDT and CDR2 is YYEEEE in the germline V gene. The V gene is TRBV5-6, the J gene TRBJ2-7, with 12 positions matching TRBD1. The sample was PBMCs or a T cell subset sorted from them (not recorded which). The clonotype originates from an adult woman who had mild COVID-19 (a few samples of this study predate the infection). Cell type and time point are not known. The CDR3 spells CASSAPGQGAHEQYF. The CDR3 DNA follows: TGTGCCAGCAGCGCTCCGGGACAGGGGGCCCACGAGCAGTACTTC. Full variable domain (remainder filled in from reference TRBV5-6 and TRBJ2-7): DAGVTQSPTHLIKTRGQQVTLRCSPKSGHDTVSWYQQALGQGPQFIFQYYEEEERQRGNFPDRFSGHQFPNYSSELNVNALLLGDSALYLCASSAPGQGAHEQYFGPGTRLTVT.